This paragraph reports one TCR beta chain. Its specificity is not known. The data derive from a study of vaccination effects on CD4 cells after COVID-19. Turning to the study itself: Early samples were taken at day +14, late at days +241, +227, +161. Post-vaccine sampling occurred a median 72 days after the second dose. Study-level findings and limits: Late in the post-vaccination period, infection-induced and vaccine-induced clones underwent marked clonal contraction.

After roughly 11 days in culture, the CD4+ T cells were isolated. Confirmation by PCR established that the person had SARS-CoV-2 infection between March and December 2020. Two doses of either BNT162b2 or mRNA-1273 were given to each participant. Days 3 and 7 were when half the medium was replaced with IL-2 medium. Profiling relied on immunoSEQ multiplex PCR, and the TCRdb table lists in-frame clones only, not all of them. This sample has roughly 33,000 clones; approximately 72% occur once, and the top ten carry approximately 6.3%. Germline values: CDR1 KGHSH, CDR2 LQKENI. This CDR3 has 19 amino acids. Trimming took 1 base from V and 0 from J, leaving 19 bases between them.

This receptor was obtained from a human donor who had a prior SARS-CoV-2 infection. The material was CD4+ T cells from PBMCs cultured without peptide, obtained after COVID-19 vaccination. This chain uses TRBV18 with TRBJ1-3; no clear D gene. The CDR3 coding sequence is TGTGCCAGCTCACCACTAATCGATAACACACGAAACTCTGGAAACACCATATATTTT. The encoded protein is CASSPLIDNTRNSGNTIYF. The full variable domain, rest sourced from reference TRBV18 and TRBJ1-3, is NAGVMQNPRHLVRRRGQEARLRCSPMKGHSHVYWYRQLPEEGLKFMVYLQKENIIDESGMPKERFSAEFPKEGPSILRIQQVVRGDSAAYFCASSPLIDNTRNSGNTIYFGEGSWLTVV.